The clone carrying this T cell receptor (beta chain) has just one count. Its antigen is still unknown. These data belong to a study of T cell responses to AZD1222 COVID-19 vaccine. Only in-frame clones appear in the TCRdb table, and some are missing; sequencing was by immunoSEQ multiplex PCR. The table lists 65,000 to 85,000 clones, around 84% of them singletons. The germline V gene encodes CDR1 KGHDR and CDR2 SFDVKD. V dropped 2 bases and J dropped 10; count of bases not matched to a gene: 11. The CDR3 covers 15 residues. Study-level points and caveats: Just a handful of people given AZD1222 tested seropositive at baseline. Spike regions recognized by vaccine-associated CD4 TCRs spanned the protein, led by 160-218 and 743-854.

This clonotype originated in an adult in good health. The chain recombines TRBV24-1 with TRBJ2-7, with 9 positions matching TRBD1. This material consisted of peripheral blood, taken on day 0 of AZD1222 vaccination. The CDR3 DNA reads as TGTGCCACCAGTGATTCCGGGACAGGGACCTCTTCTCAGTACTTC. Translated, it gives CATSDSGTGTSSQYF.